Sequencing of this T cell receptor (beta chain) was carried out in a study of shared clonotypes between healthy human individuals. The study enrolled healthy HIV-negative adults without recent acute infections or vaccinations as donors. TCRdb's copy holds only in-frame clones and misses some; the assay was immunoSEQ multiplex PCR. The sample comprises about 960,000 clones, 76% of which are singletons, and approximately 1.5% rests with the top ten. Sequencing was carried out using memory CD4+ T cells sorted from blood. The sample's subset: CD45RA-negative fraction. This clonotype was sampled from a man younger than 30 in good health.

CDR3 DNA sequence: TGTGCCAGCAGCTTAGGGTCAGTAGATGGCTACACCTTC. Translating gives CASSLGSVDGYTF. The chain links TRBV11-2 to TRBJ1-2, with D unclear. CDR1 and CDR2 (germline): SGHAT, FQNNGV. The CDR3 is made up of 13 amino acids. V shed 1 base and J shed 6 bases, with 9 bases lying between them.